This T cell receptor beta chain was found in a study of human T cells and chemical hapten exposure. At the level of the study: Alopecia areata, totalis and universalis patients, mostly female, were included.

Time point of the sample: patch test 2, 6 weeks after DPC sensitization. Described treatment: therapeutic diphenylcyclopropenone sensitization with weekly scalp DPC. Germline CDR1 and CDR2: KGHSH and LQKENI. Trimming removed 0 bases at V and 2 bases at J, with 11 bases between. This CDR3 region has 15 residues. TCRdb used MiXCR to reprocess the RACE reads, holding one entry per CDR3 protein. The sample contains approximately 350,000 distinct CDR3 sequences, about 6.3% of which appear only once. Sequencing used whole blood, obtained in connection with sensitization to the hapten diphenylcyclopropenone (DPC). This TCR was sampled from a woman younger than 30 with alopecia areata. Some clones in this sample may be carry-over from other donors' samples. V usage is TRBV18 and J usage is TRBJ2-7, with D perhaps matching TRBD1 (6 bases). This chain's CDR3 is CASSPPSRGPYEQYF. As DNA, the CDR3 is TGTGCCAGCTCACCACCTAGCAGGGGCCCCTACGAGCAGTACTTC.